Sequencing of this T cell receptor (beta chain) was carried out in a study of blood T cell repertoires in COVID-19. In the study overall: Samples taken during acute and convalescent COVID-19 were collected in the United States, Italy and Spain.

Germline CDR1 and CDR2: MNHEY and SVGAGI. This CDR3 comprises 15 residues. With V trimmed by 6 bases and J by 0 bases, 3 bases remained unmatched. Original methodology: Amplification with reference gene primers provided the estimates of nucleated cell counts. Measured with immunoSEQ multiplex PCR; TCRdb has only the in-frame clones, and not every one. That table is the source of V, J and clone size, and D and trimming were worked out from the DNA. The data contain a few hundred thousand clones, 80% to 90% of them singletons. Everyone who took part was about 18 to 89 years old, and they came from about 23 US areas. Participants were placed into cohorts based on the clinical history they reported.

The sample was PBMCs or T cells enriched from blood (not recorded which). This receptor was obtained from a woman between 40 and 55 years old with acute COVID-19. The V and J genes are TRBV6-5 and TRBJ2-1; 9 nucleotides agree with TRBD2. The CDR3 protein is CASSLLAGSYNEQFF. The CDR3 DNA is TGTGCCAGCAGCCTACTAGCGGGCTCCTACAATGAGCAGTTCTTC.